This TCR beta chain was captured in a study of cytomegalovirus exposure and HLA in healthy donors. Healthy bone marrow donors made up the donors. The CDR3 sequence is 12 residues long. Germline V CDR1 and CDR2: SGHTA, FQGNSA. V shed 5 bases and J shed 5 bases, with 10 bases lying between them. This clone appeared a few times. Its specificity is not known. Amplification used 60 Vbeta primers and 13 Jbeta primers. Sequencing used immunoSEQ multiplex PCR; TCRdb keeps in-frame clones, though not all of them. Of about 250,000 clones in the sample, 72% are singletons; the top ten hold roughly 2.4%. Study observations and caveats: The dataset shows that most TCR sequences were rare, while some public TCRs occurred in many donors.

The receptor was derived from a female donor in good health and CMV-seronegative. The genes are TRBV7-2 and TRBJ2-7; the D gene is possibly TRBD1 (5 bases). Sequencing was carried out using PBMCs. The CDR3 DNA follows: TGTGCCAGCAGCCTCCAGGGTGACGAGCAGTACTTC. Translating gives CASSLQGDEQYF.